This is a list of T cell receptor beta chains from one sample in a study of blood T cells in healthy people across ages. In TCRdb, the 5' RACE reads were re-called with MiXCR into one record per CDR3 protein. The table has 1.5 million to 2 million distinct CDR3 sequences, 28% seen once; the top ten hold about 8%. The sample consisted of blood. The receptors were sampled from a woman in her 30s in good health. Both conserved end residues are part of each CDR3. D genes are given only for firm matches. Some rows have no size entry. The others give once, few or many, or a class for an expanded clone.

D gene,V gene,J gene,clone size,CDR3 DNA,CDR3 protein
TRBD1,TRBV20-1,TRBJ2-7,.,TGCAGTGCTAAAACAGGGGGTGTGTACGAGCAGTACTTC,CSAKTGGVYEQYF
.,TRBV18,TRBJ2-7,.,TGTGCCAGCTCAGTGAGACTGGCGAACTACGAGCAGTACTTC,CASSVRLANYEQYF
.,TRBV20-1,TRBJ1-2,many,TGCAGTGCCGATCCCACAGGGACCTATGGCTACACCTTC,CSADPTGTYGYTF
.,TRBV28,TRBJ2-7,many,TGTGCCACAAGGCAGGGGTCATTGGGCGAGCAGTACTTC,CATRQGSLGEQYF
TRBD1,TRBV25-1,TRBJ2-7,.,TGTGCCAGCAGTGCAGACAGGGGGCTTTCCTACGAGCAGTACTTC,CASSADRGLSYEQYF
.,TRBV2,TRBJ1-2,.,TGTGCCAGCAGCAGTTCGGGGCCTGGGAATGGCTACACCTTC,CASSSSGPGNGYTF
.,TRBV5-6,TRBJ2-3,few,TGTGCCAGCACCTCCACAGACTCCCGAAGAGATACGCAGTATTTT,CASTSTDSRRDTQYF
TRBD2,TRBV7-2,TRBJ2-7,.,TGTGCCAGCAGCTACGCCTTAGCGGGAGGGGGTGAGCAGTACTTC,CASSYALAGGGEQYF
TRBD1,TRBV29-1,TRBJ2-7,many,TGCAGCGTTGCCACAGGGGGTAACACCTACGAGCAGTACTTC,CSVATGGNTYEQYF
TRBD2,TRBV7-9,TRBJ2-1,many,TGTGCCAGCAGCCCGCGGGTGGGTAGCGGGAGCTCCTACAATGAGCAGTTCTTC,CASSPRVGSGSSYNEQFF
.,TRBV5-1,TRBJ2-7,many,TGCGCCAGCAGCTCCGTACCTTCCGGGACGGCCCTTTCCGAGCAGTACTTC,CASSSVPSGTALSEQYF
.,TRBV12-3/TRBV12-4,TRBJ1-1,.,TGTGCCAGCAGTTTGAGCGACAGACTGAACACTGAAGCTTTCTTT,CASSLSDRLNTEAFF
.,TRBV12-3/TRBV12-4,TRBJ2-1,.,TGTGCCAGCAGTTTAGCGAGGGGGGGGACTGAGCAGTTCTTC,CASSLARGGTEQFF
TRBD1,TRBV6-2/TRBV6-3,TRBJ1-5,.,TGTACCAGCAACAGGGGGGGGCAGGGACAGCCCCAGCATTTT,CTSNRGGQGQPQHF
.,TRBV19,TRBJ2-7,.,TGTGCCAGTAGTTCCCAGAGTAGCGGAAAGTTCTACGAGCAGTACTTC,CASSSQSSGKFYEQYF
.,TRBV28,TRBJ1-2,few,TGTGCCAGCAGTCCCCTGATTTATGGCTACACCTTC,CASSPLIYGYTF
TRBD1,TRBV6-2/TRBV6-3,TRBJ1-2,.,TGTGCCAGCAGTATGCTTGACAGGGATGGCTACACCTTC,CASSMLDRDGYTF
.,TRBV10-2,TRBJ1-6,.,TGCGCCAGCAGGGCCGGGGGGCTCGGATCACCCCTCCACTTT,CASRAGGLGSPLHF
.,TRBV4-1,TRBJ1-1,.,TGCGCCAGCAGCCGAGGGACGAGAGGGGGGGGAACAACTGAAGCTTTCTTT,CASSRGTRGGGTTEAFF
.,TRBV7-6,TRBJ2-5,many,TGTGCCAGCAGCTTAGGCAGGGCTGAGACCCAGTACTTC,CASSLGRAETQYF
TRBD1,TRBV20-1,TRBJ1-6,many,TGCAGTGCTTCAGGGGGCGTAGGAAATTCACCCCTCCACTTT,CSASGGVGNSPLHF
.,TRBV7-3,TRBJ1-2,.,TGTGCCAGCAGCTTAGGGTCAGCCCAAAGAGACTACACCTTC,CASSLGSAQRDYTF
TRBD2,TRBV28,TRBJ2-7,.,TGTACCAGCATGTTCCGGGGGTTAAGAAGCGGGAACGAGCAGTACTTC,CTSMFRGLRSGNEQYF
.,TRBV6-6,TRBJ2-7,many,TGTGCCAGCAGCTACGAAGGGACTGCCTCCTACGAGCAGTACTTC,CASSYEGTASYEQYF
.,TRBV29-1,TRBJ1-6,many,TGCAGCGTTGAAGTGTCGGATAATTCACCCCTCCACTTT,CSVEVSDNSPLHF
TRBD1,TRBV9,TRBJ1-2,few,TGTGCCAGCAGCGTAGAGCCGACAGGGAACTATGGCTACACCTTC,CASSVEPTGNYGYTF
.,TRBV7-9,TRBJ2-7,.,TGTGCCAGCAACTTTCGAGGTTACGAGCAGTACTTC,CASNFRGYEQYF
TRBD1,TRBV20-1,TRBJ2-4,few,TGCAGTGTCGGTGGACAGGGCGAAAACATTCAGTACTTC,CSVGGQGENIQYF
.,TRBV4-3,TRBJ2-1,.,TGCGCCAGCAGCCAAGCGGGCTCCACCGGGAATGAGCAGTTCTTC,CASSQAGSTGNEQFF
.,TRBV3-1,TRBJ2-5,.,TGTGCCAGCAGCCGCTGGGACTCTGGGAGCCGGGAGACCCAGTACTTC,CASSRWDSGSRETQYF
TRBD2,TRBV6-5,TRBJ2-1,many,TGTGCCAGCAGTTATATAAGCGGGGGGGCCGCAGGCAATGAGCAGTTCTTC,CASSYISGGAAGNEQFF
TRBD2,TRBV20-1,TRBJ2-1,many,TGCAGTGCCACCGAGACTAGCGGGGGGATCAATGAGCAGTTCTTC,CSATETSGGINEQFF
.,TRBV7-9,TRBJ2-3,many,TGTGCCAGACTCCCCCCGACAGGAGAGGGAGATACGCAGTATTTT,CARLPPTGEGDTQYF
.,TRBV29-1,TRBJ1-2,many,TGCAGCGTTTCTGGGGGGAGGCTTGGCTACACCTTC,CSVSGGRLGYTF
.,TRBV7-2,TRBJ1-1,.,TGTGCCAGCAGCTCGTACTTTGAAGCTTTCTTT,CASSSYFEAFF
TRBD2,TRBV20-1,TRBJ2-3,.,TGCAGTGCTAGAGGGGCGGGAGTTGTGACAGATACGCAGTATTTT,CSARGAGVVTDTQYF
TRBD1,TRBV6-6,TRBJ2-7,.,TGCGCCACAGGGGGCCGGCGGGGAAACTACAATGAGCAGTACTTC,CATGGRRGNYNEQYF
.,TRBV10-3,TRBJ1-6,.,TGTGCCATCAGCGGAGGGACACCGAATAATTCACCCCTCCACTTT,CAISGGTPNNSPLHF
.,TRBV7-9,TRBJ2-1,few,TGTGCCAGCAGCTTTGGTACGGGACCTTCCTACGAGCAGTTCTTC,CASSFGTGPSYEQFF
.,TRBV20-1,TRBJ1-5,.,TGCAGTGCTACTTCCGACACGTCCAATCAGCCCCAGCATTTT,CSATSDTSNQPQHF
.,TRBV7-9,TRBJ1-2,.,TGTGCCAGCAGCTTATTGGGGGATGAGAGCTACACCTTC,CASSLLGDESYTF
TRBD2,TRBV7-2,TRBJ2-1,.,TGTGCCAGCAGCCAGGCTAGCGGGAGAAACAATGAGCAGTTCTTC,CASSQASGRNNEQFF
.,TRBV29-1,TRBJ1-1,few,TGCAGCGTTGCAAGGGGGTCCGGTGAAGCTTTCTTT,CSVARGSGEAFF
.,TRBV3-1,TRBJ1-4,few,TGTGCCAGCAGCCCGCCAGGAGGGGCAACTAATGAAAAACTGTTTTTT,CASSPPGGATNEKLFF
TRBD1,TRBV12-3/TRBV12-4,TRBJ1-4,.,TGTGCCAGCTGTCAGGGGGCCGTGGAAAAACTGTTTTTT,CASCQGAVEKLFF
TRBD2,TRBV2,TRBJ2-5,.,TGTGCCAGCCGGAAGACTAGCGGGGGAGAGACCCAGTACTTC,CASRKTSGGETQYF
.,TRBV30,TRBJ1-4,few,TGTGCCTGGAGTAGATACACCCGGGACGATGATTTGGGAAAACTGTTTTTT,CAWSRYTRDDDLGKLFF
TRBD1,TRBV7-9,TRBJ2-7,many,TGTGCCAGCAGTTCCCGGACAGGCTACGAGCAGTACTTC,CASSSRTGYEQYF